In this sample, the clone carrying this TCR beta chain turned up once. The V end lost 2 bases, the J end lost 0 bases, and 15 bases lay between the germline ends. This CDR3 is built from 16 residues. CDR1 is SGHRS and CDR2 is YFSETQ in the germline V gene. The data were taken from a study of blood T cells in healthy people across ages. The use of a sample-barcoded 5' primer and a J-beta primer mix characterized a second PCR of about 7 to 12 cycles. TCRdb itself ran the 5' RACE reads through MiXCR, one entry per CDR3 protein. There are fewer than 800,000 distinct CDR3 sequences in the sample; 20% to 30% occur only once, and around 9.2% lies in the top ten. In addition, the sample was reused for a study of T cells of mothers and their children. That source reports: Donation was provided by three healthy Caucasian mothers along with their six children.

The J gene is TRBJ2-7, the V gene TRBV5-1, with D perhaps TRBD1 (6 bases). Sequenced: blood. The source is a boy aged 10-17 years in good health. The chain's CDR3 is CASSLGDIQSSYEQYF. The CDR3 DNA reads TGCGCCAGCAGCTTAGGGGACATCCAAAGCTCCTACGAGCAGTACTTC. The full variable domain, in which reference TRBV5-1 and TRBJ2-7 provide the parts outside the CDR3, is KAGVTQTPRYLIKTRGQQVTLSCSPISGHRSVSWYQQTPGQGLQFLFEYFSETQRNKGNFPGRFSGRQFSNSRSEMNVSTLELGDSALYLCASSLGDIQSSYEQYFGPGTRLTVT.